This T cell receptor (beta chain) derives from a study of blood T cells in healthy people across ages. The germline V and J ends were trimmed by 4 bases and 0 bases, with 13 bases remaining between them. This CDR3 comprises 15 residues. The V gene's germline CDR1 is DFQATT and CDR2 SNEGSKA (reference sequence). The use of a sample-barcoded 5' primer and a J-beta primer mix characterized a second PCR of about 7 to 12 cycles. TCRdb re-analysed the 5' RACE reads in MiXCR, keeping a single row per CDR3 protein. The sample records roughly 800,000 distinct CDR3 sequences, roughly 50% being singletons. The receptor's source is a man older than 75 in good health. Sequencing was performed on blood. The chain recombines TRBV20-1 with TRBJ2-4, with D perhaps matching TRBD1 (6 bases). The CDR3 sequence: CSATGQPVAKNIQYF. The CDR3 DNA is TGCAGTGCTACCGGACAGCCGGTAGCCAAAAACATTCAGTACTTC.